This T cell receptor beta chain was profiled in a study of CD4+ T cells in melanoma. Study results and limitations: Diverse differentiation states were reported for melanoma neoantigen-specific CD4+ T cells. CD8+ T cell, macrophage and B cell function reportedly correlated with neoantigen-specific CD4+ T cells.

Notes on this clone: What it recognizes is unknown.

V shed 3 bases, J shed 0 bases, and the junction held 4 bases outside the gene matches. The germline CDR1 and CDR2 sequences are SGHKS and YYEKEE (reference sequence). There are 15 residues in the CDR3. Measured with immunoSEQ multiplex PCR; TCRdb has only the in-frame clones, and not every one. Among some 110,000 clones listed, about nine tenths were seen once. The sequence derives from a human donor with melanoma. Sequenced sample: peripheral blood. The V call is TRBV5-5, the J call TRBJ2-5; 8 positions match TRBD1. The CDR3 DNA follows: TGTGCCAGCAGCTCCAGGGGGCACAACCAAGAGACCCAGTACTTC. As protein: CASSSRGHNQETQYF.